The next 4 T cell receptor beta chains were all read from a single sample in a study of blood T cells in healthy people across ages. It was with a sample-barcoded 5' primer and a J-beta primer mix that a second PCR of about 7 to 12 cycles was run. TCRdb used MiXCR to reprocess the 5' RACE reads, holding one entry per CDR3 protein. The sample includes more than 800,000 distinct CDR3 sequences, 45% of them seen just once. The sequenced sample was blood. The receptors stem from a woman aged 55-69 years in good health.

A few counts support this clonotype. The chain couples TRBV10-3 to TRBJ2-7, with D unresolved. Germline V lookup: CDR1 ENHRY, CDR2 SYGVKD. The CDR3 spans 15 residues. V lost 7 bases, J lost 2 bases, and 18 bases lay in between. The CDR3 DNA is TGTGCCATCACCCCAGACTCCACCCGGGCCTACGAGCAGTACTTC. Protein: CAITPDSTRAYEQYF.

The CDR3 is CASSLWAGPTVEQYF. CDR3 nucleotides: TGTGCCAGCAGTTTATGGGCAGGGCCAACTGTCGAGCAGTACTTC. The chain employs TRBV6-6 and TRBJ2-5; a weak D match, TRBD1 (5 bases). The DNA end is a closer match to TRBJ2-7, so the J assignment may be wrong. The CDR3 spans 15 residues. Germline V lookup: CDR1 MNHNY, CDR2 SVGAGI (reference sequence).

The chain is built from TRBV15 and TRBJ2-1; 11 nucleotides line up with TRBD2. Germline CDR1 is LNHNV and CDR2 is YYDKDF (reference sequence). The length of the CDR3 is 16 residues. Trimming cost V 1 base and J 8 bases; bases outside gene matches: 7. The CDR3 protein is CATSRGALAGEDEQFF. The CDR3 DNA reads as TGTGCCACCAGCAGAGGGGCACTAGCGGGAGAGGATGAGCAGTTCTTC.

This rearrangement joins TRBV9 to TRBJ2-4; maybe TRBD2 (5 bases). The J call could be wrong; TRBJ2-7 is a better fit for the DNA end. The length of the CDR3 is 14 residues. Germline CDR1 reads SGDLS; CDR2 reads YYNGEE. The CDR3 region is CASSVGASPYEQYF. CDR3 bases: TGTGCCAGCAGCGTAGGCGCTAGCCCCTACGAGCAGTACTTC.